The clone carrying this TCR beta chain has a single count. These data originate in a study of blood T cell repertoires in COVID-19. Study context: PBMCs, B-cell-depleted T cells, or T cells provided the cDNA or gDNA that made up the material.

In the original processing: It was from reference gene primer amplification that nucleated cell counts were estimated. The repertoire was sequenced with immunoSEQ multiplex PCR; TCRdb's copy has only in-frame clones and lacks some. Clone size and V and J calls were adopted from that table, with D and trimming inferred from the DNA. The table records about 100,000 clones, roughly 85% of them present only once. V lost 0 bases to trimming and J lost 3 bases, with 10 bases between them. The CDR3 has 15 residues. CDR1 MNHEY and CDR2 SMNVEV come from the germline V gene (reference sequence). The chain recombines TRBV27 with TRBJ2-3; D possibly corresponds to TRBD1 (6 bases). Input material: peripheral blood. The sequence was obtained from an older man with active or convalescent COVID-19. In nucleotides, the CDR3 is TGTGCCAGCAGTTTATCTCGACAGGCAACAGATACGCAGTATTTT. Translated: CASSLSRQATDTQYF.